A single sample gave rise to the 27 T cell receptor beta chains below, sequenced in a study of blood T cell repertoires in COVID-19. Here immunoSEQ multiplex PCR was the method, and the copy in TCRdb shows in-frame clones only, minus some. Of more than 100,000 clones in the sample, 80% were seen once. The sequenced material came from peripheral blood. These receptors came from a man aged 60-69 years with active or convalescent COVID-19.

This chain's CDR3 is CASRFSGGRETQYF. The CDR3 DNA sequence: TGTGCCAGCAGGTTTAGCGGAGGAAGGGAGACCCAGTACTTC. V usage is TRBV6-5 and J usage is TRBJ2-5, with a possible D match to TRBD2 (6 bases). Germline V gives CDR1 MNHEY, CDR2 SVGAGI. The length of the CDR3 is 14 residues. V lost 6 bases to trimming and J lost 5 bases, with 16 bases between them.

This rearrangement joins TRBV20-1 to TRBJ1-1; D ambiguous. Germline loops: CDR1 DFQATT, CDR2 SNEGSKA (reference sequence). V lost 3 bases and J 7 bases, leaving 9 bases between the germline ends. CDR3 size: 11 residues. CDR3 sequence (DNA): TGCAGTGCTAGCGTCCAGTTTGAAGCTTTCTTT. As protein: CSASVQFEAFF.

The chain combines TRBV28 with TRBJ1-5, with TRBD1 matching over 9 bases. CDR3 length: 14 amino acids. Germline CDR1 reads MDHEN; CDR2 reads SYDVKM. The V segment lost 4 bases and the J segment 11 bases; nucleotides outside the gene matches: 9. The CDR3 region has the DNA TGTGCCAGCAGTTCCCGACAGGGGGACGGATCCCAGCATTTT. Encoded protein: CASSSRQGDGSQHF. Filled out from reference TRBV28 and TRBJ1-5, the complete variable domain reads DVKVTQSSRYLVKRTGEKVFLECVQDMDHENMFWYRQDPGLGLRLIYFSYDVKMKEKGDIPEGYSVSREKKERFSLILESASTNQTSMYLCASSSRQGDGSQHFGDGTRLSIL.

The rearrangement uses TRBV7-2 and TRBJ2-7; 10 nucleotides align to TRBD2. This CDR3 comprises 17 residues. Per germline, CDR1 SGHTA and CDR2 FQGNSA. V lost 5 bases and J lost 4; bases outside the gene matches: 14. The CDR3 reads CASSPGTSATLIYEQYF. DNA for the CDR3: TGTGCCAGCAGCCCCGGGACTAGCGCCACTTTGATATACGAGCAGTACTTC.

The chain combines TRBV7-9 with TRBJ2-7; 8 bases fit TRBD2. Germline CDR1 reads SEHNR; CDR2 reads FQNEAQ (reference sequence). CDR3 length: 15 amino acids. Unmatched junction bases numbered 9, after V lost 5 bases and J lost 3 bases. The CDR3 sequence is CASSPVGAGVYEQYF. The CDR3, as DNA: TGTGCCAGCAGCCCCGTAGGAGCGGGAGTCTACGAGCAGTACTTC.

The genes are TRBV6-5 and TRBJ1-2; 7 bases are shared with TRBD1. The CDR3 has 13 amino acids. V shed 5 bases and J 5 bases; nucleotides not matched to a gene: 5. CDR1 MNHEY and CDR2 SVGAGI come from the germline V gene. Here the CDR3 reads CASSTGQIYGYTF. CDR3 bases: TGTGCCAGCAGTACGGGACAGATTTATGGCTACACCTTC.

This clone was seen more than once but under ten times. DNA for the CDR3: TGTGCCAGCAGCTACTACCCTAGCGGGAGGAACGAGCAGTACTTC. It specifies CASSYYPSGRNEQYF. J is TRBJ2-7 and V is TRBV4-2, with 11 bases identical to TRBD2. Germline V gene sequence: CDR1 LGHNA, CDR2 YNFKEQ. This CDR3 has 15 amino acids. With V trimmed by 5 bases and J by 5 bases, 8 bases remained unmatched.

This chain links TRBV6-6 with TRBJ1-1; possible D gene TRBD1, 6 bases. Trimming removed 5 bases from V and 1 base from J, with 14 bases in between. The V gene's germline CDR1 is MNHNY and CDR2 SVGAGI (reference sequence). The CDR3 spans 15 residues. CDR3 sequence reads: CASSIQGRGNTEAFF. The DNA for the CDR3 is TGTGCCAGCAGTATACAGGGTCGGGGGAACACTGAAGCTTTCTTT.

The chain links TRBV19 to TRBJ1-2; 8 bases map to TRBD1. The CDR3 length is 17 residues. The ends lost 3 bases at V and 6 bases at J; junction bases unmatched: 15. CDR1 LNHDA and CDR2 SQIVND come from the germline V gene (reference sequence). The CDR3 here is CASSIQSAGGAIDGYTF. The DNA for the CDR3 is TGTGCCAGTAGTATCCAGTCCGCAGGGGGCGCAATTGATGGCTACACCTTC.

This chain connects TRBV5-8 to TRBJ2-3; D perhaps matches TRBD1 (5 bases). In germline, CDR1 is SGHTS, CDR2 YDEGEE. The CDR3 is 14 residues long. Trimming pared 1 base from V and 5 bases from J, leaving 11 bases between. CDR3 bases: TGTGCCAGCAGCTTGTACAGGCAGGGAGATACGCAGTATTTT. Translated, it gives CASSLYRQGDTQYF. The full variable domain, its missing parts supplied by reference TRBV5-8 and TRBJ2-3, is EAGVTQSPTHLIKTRGQQATLRCSPISGHTSVYWYQQALGLGLQFLLWYDEGEERNRGNFPPRFSGRQFPNYSSELNVNALELEDSALYLCASSLYRQGDTQYFGPGTRLTVL.

The chain employs TRBV19 and TRBJ1-2; unclear D gene. Trimming took off 4 bases at V and 7 bases at J, with 10 bases between the two ends. The CDR3 totals 12 residues. In germline, CDR1 is LNHDA, CDR2 SQIVND (reference sequence). The CDR3 bases are TGTGCCAGTAGTACCCGGGTCTCTGGCTACACCTTC. Its translation is CASSTRVSGYTF.

CDR3: CASSSGGEVSSPLHF. CDR3 DNA: TGTGCCAGCAGTTCAGGGGGCGAAGTTAGTTCACCCCTCCACTTT. The V and J genes are TRBV28 and TRBJ1-6, with 8 bases aligning to TRBD1. The V and J ends lost 4 bases and 9 bases, in that order; junction bases with no gene match: 8. This CDR3 has 15 residues. The germline gives CDR1 MDHEN, CDR2 SYDVKM.

The CDR3 DNA reads as TGTGCCAGCAGCCAGGGAATAGCTAATGAAAAACTGTTTTTT. Translating it yields CASSQGIANEKLFF. The rearrangement links TRBV6-5 to TRBJ1-4; a weak D match, TRBD1 (5 bases). Germline V gives CDR1 MNHEY, CDR2 SVGAGI. The germline V and J ends were trimmed by 6 bases and 3 bases, with 11 bases remaining between them. There are 14 residues in the CDR3.

This clone has a handful of counts. The chain combines TRBV12-3 or TRBV12-4 with TRBJ1-2; D call uncertain. CDR3 size: 13 residues. Trimming pared 5 bases from V and 4 bases from J, leaving 11 bases between. The chain's CDR3 is CASSPQARYGYTF. In DNA form, the CDR3 reads TGTGCCAGCAGTCCTCAGGCCCGCTATGGCTACACCTTC.

The chain recombines TRBV4-3 with TRBJ1-6; D call uncertain. Trimming stripped 0 bases from V and 8 bases from J, with 5 bases between. The CDR3 contains 13 residues. CDR1 is LGHNA and CDR2 is YSLEER in the germline V gene. The CDR3, as DNA: TGCGCCAGCAGCCAAGATACTCATTCACCCCTCCACTTT. It yields the protein CASSQDTHSPLHF.

In DNA, the CDR3 is TGCAGCGTGGGTAGCGGAAATGGAAACATTCAGTACTTC. Residues: CSVGSGNGNIQYF. The J gene is TRBJ2-4, the V gene TRBV29-1; D may be TRBD2 (6 bases). The CDR3 contains 13 residues. Germline V CDR1 and CDR2: SQVTM, ANQGSEA. The V gene lost 6 bases and the J gene lost 6 bases, with 15 bases spanning the gap.

This clone showed up just once. This rearrangement joins TRBV2 to TRBJ1-2; 7 nucleotides match TRBD1. The CDR3 is 17 amino acids. The V segment lost 7 bases and the J segment 2 bases; nucleotides outside the gene matches: 16. CDR1 and CDR2 (germline): SNHLY, FYNNEI. CDR3 sequence: CASNRDRQFTSNYGYTF. For the CDR3, the DNA is TGTGCCAGCAACCGGGACAGACAGTTTACCTCAAACTATGGCTACACCTTC.

The chain couples TRBV20-1 to TRBJ1-2; D unresolved. The CDR3 consists of 9 residues. CDR1 DFQATT and CDR2 SNEGSKA come from the germline V gene (reference sequence). V lost 7 bases and J lost 6, with 6 bases in between. Written as DNA, the CDR3 is TGCAGTGAGCCCCATGGCTACACCTTC. Translated: CSEPHGYTF.

The V and J genes are TRBV7-2 and TRBJ1-5, with D unclear. Between the trimmed V and J ends, which lost 2 bases and 4 bases, there was a span of 6 bases. Germline V gene sequence: CDR1 SGHTA, CDR2 FQGNSA. The length of the CDR3 is 13 residues. The chain's CDR3 is CASSLFRNQPQHF. DNA of the CDR3: TGTGCCAGCAGCTTATTCCGGAATCAGCCCCAGCATTTT. Using reference TRBV7-2 and TRBJ1-5 for the parts outside the CDR3, the full variable domain is GAGVSQSPSNKVTEKGKDVELRCDPISGHTALYWYRQSLGQGLEFLIYFQGNSAPDKSGLPSDRFSAERTGGSVSTLTIQRTQQEDSAVYLCASSLFRNQPQHFGDGTRLSIL.

The V call is TRBV15, the J call TRBJ2-7; 11 nucleotides agree with TRBD1. V lost 5 bases, J lost 4 bases, and 4 bases stayed unmatched. Per germline, CDR1 LNHNV and CDR2 YYDKDF (reference sequence). The length of the CDR3 is 14 residues. CDR3 in DNA: TGTGCCACCAGCTCGGGACAGGGGGAGTACGAGCAGTACTTC. This codes for CATSSGQGEYEQYF.

The chain employs TRBV7-8 and TRBJ2-3; perhaps TRBD2 as D (5 bases). This CDR3 is built from 15 residues. Per germline, CDR1 SGHVS and CDR2 FQNEAQ. V was shortened by 6 bases and J by 0 bases, with 13 bases between the two germline ends. DNA of the CDR3: TGTGCCAGCAGACATTTGGGCGGGAGCACAGATACGCAGTATTTT. This codes for CASRHLGGSTDTQYF.

The chain combines TRBV4-1 with TRBJ1-5, with 8 bases matching TRBD1. This CDR3 has 17 residues. The V segment lost 4 bases and the J segment 2 bases; nucleotides outside the gene matches: 10. Per germline, CDR1 MGHRA and CDR2 YSYEKL. This chain's CDR3 is CASSRLLDRGGNQPQHF. DNA for the CDR3: TGCGCCAGCAGCCGCCTATTAGACAGGGGAGGCAATCAGCCCCAGCATTTT.

V usage is TRBV29-1 and J usage is TRBJ2-5, with a tentative D call TRBD1 (6 bases). The germline V gene encodes CDR1 SQVTM and CDR2 ANQGSEA. This CDR3 is built from 11 residues. Trimming shortened V by 4 bases and J by 5 bases, and 8 bases separated the two germline ends. This CDR3 is CSVGQGETQYF. Written as DNA, the CDR3 is TGCAGCGTTGGCCAGGGGGAGACCCAGTACTTC. Variable domain in full (rest from reference TRBV29-1 and TRBJ2-5): SAVISQKPSRDICQRGTSLTIQCQVDSQVTMMFWYRQQPGQSLTLIATANQGSEATYESGFVIDKFPISRPNLTFSTLTVSNMSPEDSSIYLCSVGQGETQYFGPGTRLLVL.

The V call is TRBV20-1, the J call TRBJ2-5; the D gene is possibly TRBD2 (5 bases). Germline assignment: CDR1 DFQATT and CDR2 SNEGSKA (reference sequence). V was cut by 3 bases and J by 5 bases, with 10 bases left in between. The CDR3 runs to 12 residues. The CDR3 sequence: CSASREFETQYF. The CDR3 nucleotides are TGCAGTGCTAGTCGGGAATTCGAGACCCAGTACTTC.

A word on this clone: Additional DNA sequences in this sample encode the identical CDR3. The chain carries TRBV28 and TRBJ1-5; 8 nucleotides align to TRBD1. The CDR3 is made up of 15 amino acids. CDR1 and CDR2 from the germline V gene are MDHEN and SYDVKM. Germline trimming cut 3 bases from V and 4 bases from J; bases unmatched to any gene: 5. The CDR3 region is CASSFRQGRNQPQHF. CDR3 sequence (DNA): TGTGCCAGCAGTTTCCGACAGGGGAGAAATCAGCCCCAGCATTTT.

The sample holds one count of this clone. The chain links TRBV2 to TRBJ1-4; D perhaps matches TRBD1 (6 bases). V lost 4 bases and J 4 bases, leaving 13 bases between the germline ends. The V gene's germline CDR1 is SNHLY and CDR2 FYNNEI. This CDR3 is 15 amino acids long. The CDR3 sequence is CASSVFRGNNEKLFF. In nucleotides, the CDR3 is TGTGCCAGCAGTGTCTTTAGGGGGAATAATGAAAAACTGTTTTTT.

The chain uses TRBV5-1 and TRBJ1-5, with D tentatively TRBD1 (6 bases). This CDR3 is built from 15 residues. Germline CDR1 SGHRS, CDR2 YFSETQ. V lost 4 bases to trimming and J lost 6 bases, with 17 bases between them. The CDR3: CASSATGLWSQPQHF. The DNA of the CDR3 is TGCGCCAGCAGCGCCACAGGGTTATGGAGTCAGCCCCAGCATTTT.